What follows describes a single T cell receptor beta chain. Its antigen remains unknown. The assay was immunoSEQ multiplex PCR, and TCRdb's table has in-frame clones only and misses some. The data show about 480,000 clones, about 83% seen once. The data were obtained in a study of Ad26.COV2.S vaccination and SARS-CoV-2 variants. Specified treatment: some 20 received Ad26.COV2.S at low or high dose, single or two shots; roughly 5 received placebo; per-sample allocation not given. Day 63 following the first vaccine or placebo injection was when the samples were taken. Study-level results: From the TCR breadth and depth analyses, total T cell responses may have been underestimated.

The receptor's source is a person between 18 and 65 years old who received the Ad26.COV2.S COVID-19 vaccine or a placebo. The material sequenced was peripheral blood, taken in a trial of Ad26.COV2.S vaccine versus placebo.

DNA for the CDR3: TGCGCCAGGGGGGGGACAGGGGTCGCTGAAGCTTTCTTT. Its translation is CARGGTGVAEAFF. This chain connects TRBV10-1 to TRBJ1-1, with 10 nucleotides matching TRBD1. The trim removed 9 bases at V and 6 bases at J, leaving 7 bases unmatched. The CDR3 has 13 residues. The germline V gene encodes CDR1 WNHNN and CDR2 SYGVQD (reference sequence).